A selection of T cell receptor beta chains follows, all from one sample in a study of blood T cells in healthy people across ages. TCRdb recomputed calls from the 5' RACE reads with MiXCR, one row per CDR3 protein. The sample holds 1.5 million to 2 million distinct CDR3 sequences; roughly 49% are singletons and the top ten take about 2.1%. The sample consisted of blood. The receptors derive from a woman in her thirties or forties in good health. The CDR3 runs from the conserved cysteine through the conserved F or W. A D gene is named only where the DNA matches it firmly. Clone size is not always given. Where it is, it says once, few, many or a class for expanded clones.

j_call: TRBJ2-5
d_call: TRBD2
clone_size: few
v_call: TRBV5-1
cdr3_nt: TGCGCCAGCAGCTTGAAAGTTAGCGGGTCGCGAGAGACCCAGTACTTC
cdr3_aa: CASSLKVSGSRETQYF

j_call: TRBJ2-3
d_call: NA
clone_size: NA
v_call: TRBV11-1
cdr3_nt: TGTGCCAGCGGGGGGAGACGGGGGAACGCCACAGATACGCAGTATTTT
cdr3_aa: CASGGRRGNATDTQYF

j_call: TRBJ2-2
d_call: NA
clone_size: NA
v_call: TRBV29-1
cdr3_nt: TGCAGCGTTCTAGGGCCTGCGAACACCGGGGAGCTGTTTTTT
cdr3_aa: CSVLGPANTGELFF

j_call: TRBJ2-5
d_call: TRBD2
clone_size: few
v_call: TRBV6-5
cdr3_nt: TGTGCCAGCAGTTACGGCCGACGACTAGCGGGGACCCAACAAGAGACCCAGTACTTC
cdr3_aa: CASSYGRRLAGTQQETQYF

j_call: TRBJ2-1
d_call: NA
clone_size: few
v_call: TRBV4-1
cdr3_nt: TGCGCCAGCAGCCGAGGGACTCCCAGCTCCTACAATGAGCAGTTCTTC
cdr3_aa: CASSRGTPSSYNEQFF

j_call: TRBJ2-3
d_call: NA
clone_size: few
v_call: TRBV3-1
cdr3_nt: TGTGCCAGCAGCCAAGATGATGTGAGCACAGATACGCAGTATTTT
cdr3_aa: CASSQDDVSTDTQYF

j_call: TRBJ2-5
d_call: NA
clone_size: NA
v_call: TRBV7-2
cdr3_nt: TGTGCCAGCAGCTTTGGGGGGACAATACAACAAGAGACCCAGTACTTC
cdr3_aa: CASSFGGTIQQETQYF

j_call: TRBJ2-1
d_call: TRBD2
clone_size: NA
v_call: TRBV11-2
cdr3_nt: TGTGCCAGCAGCTCATTTTGGGGCGGGGGTGAGCAGTTCTTC
cdr3_aa: CASSSFWGGGEQFF

j_call: TRBJ2-1
d_call: TRBD2
clone_size: NA
v_call: TRBV7-9
cdr3_nt: TGTGCCAGCAGCCAACCAATCAGCGGGGGGCGCTCCTACAATGAGCAGTTCTTC
cdr3_aa: CASSQPISGGRSYNEQFF

j_call: TRBJ2-7
d_call: NA
clone_size: once
v_call: TRBV20-1
cdr3_nt: TGCAGTGCCACCGTCATGATAACCTACGAGCAGTACTTC
cdr3_aa: CSATVMITYEQYF

j_call: TRBJ2-6
d_call: TRBD2
clone_size: few
v_call: TRBV7-2
cdr3_nt: TGTGCCAGCAGCTTAGGGGCTAGCGGCCCCTCTGGGGCCAACGTCCTGACTTTC
cdr3_aa: CASSLGASGPSGANVLTF

j_call: TRBJ2-2
d_call: NA
clone_size: NA
v_call: TRBV12-3/TRBV12-4
cdr3_nt: TGTGCCAGCAAGAAGACAGGCCCCGGGGAGCTGTTTTTT
cdr3_aa: CASKKTGPGELFF

j_call: TRBJ1-2
d_call: NA
clone_size: few
v_call: TRBV27
cdr3_nt: TGTGCCAGCAGCCAAAAAAACTATGGCTACACCTTC
cdr3_aa: CASSQKNYGYTF

j_call: TRBJ2-5
d_call: NA
clone_size: NA
v_call: TRBV2
cdr3_nt: TGTGCCAGCAAGGTCGGACAGGGAGGGGAGACCCAGTACTTC
cdr3_aa: CASKVGQGGETQYF

j_call: TRBJ1-5
d_call: NA
clone_size: NA
v_call: TRBV6-2/TRBV6-3
cdr3_nt: TGTGCCAGCAGCATTACGTACGATAGTAGTCAGCCCCAGCATTTT
cdr3_aa: CASSITYDSSQPQHF

j_call: TRBJ2-3
d_call: TRBD2
clone_size: NA
v_call: TRBV2
cdr3_nt: TGTGCCAGCATGGGGACTAGCGGGGGTGATACGCAGTATTTT
cdr3_aa: CASMGTSGGDTQYF

j_call: TRBJ1-2
d_call: NA
clone_size: NA
v_call: TRBV19
cdr3_nt: TGTGCCAGTGGTTATCTGGATGGCTACACCTTC
cdr3_aa: CASGYLDGYTF

j_call: TRBJ2-5
d_call: NA
clone_size: few
v_call: TRBV13
cdr3_nt: TGTGCCAGCACCCGCCCAAACCAAGAGACCCAGTACTTC
cdr3_aa: CASTRPNQETQYF

j_call: TRBJ2-1
d_call: TRBD2
clone_size: few
v_call: TRBV7-2
cdr3_nt: TGTGCCAGCAGCTTACGGGGGGTCAGCTCCTACAATGAGCAGTTCTTC
cdr3_aa: CASSLRGVSSYNEQFF

j_call: TRBJ2-7
d_call: NA
clone_size: NA
v_call: TRBV28
cdr3_nt: TGTGCCAGCAACTATCTCGGGTCCTACGAGCAGTACTTC
cdr3_aa: CASNYLGSYEQYF

j_call: TRBJ2-3
d_call: TRBD1
clone_size: NA
v_call: TRBV11-3
cdr3_nt: TGTGCCAGCAGCTCTCACCGGGACAGGGCTTCAGATACGCAGTATTTT
cdr3_aa: CASSSHRDRASDTQYF

j_call: TRBJ1-1
d_call: TRBD1
clone_size: NA
v_call: TRBV27
cdr3_nt: TGTGCCAGCAGTTTTTTACAGGGGATAAACACTGAAGCTTTCTTT
cdr3_aa: CASSFLQGINTEAFF

j_call: TRBJ2-6
d_call: NA
clone_size: few
v_call: TRBV6-2/TRBV6-3
cdr3_nt: TGTGCCAGCAGTTCTGAGGAGCTCGACGGGGCCAACGTCCTGACTTTC
cdr3_aa: CASSSEELDGANVLTF

j_call: TRBJ2-7
d_call: TRBD1
clone_size: NA
v_call: TRBV6-2/TRBV6-3
cdr3_nt: TGTGCCAGCAGTCCCATGAGGACAGGGCCCCACGAGCAGTACTTC
cdr3_aa: CASSPMRTGPHEQYF

j_call: TRBJ2-5
d_call: NA
clone_size: NA
v_call: TRBV20-1
cdr3_nt: TGCAGTGCTAGCGGACTAATGGAGGAGACCCAGTACTTC
cdr3_aa: CSASGLMEETQYF

j_call: TRBJ2-2
d_call: TRBD1
clone_size: NA
v_call: TRBV4-3
cdr3_nt: TGCGCCAGCAGACTGACAGGGGGCACCGGGGAGCTGTTTTTT
cdr3_aa: CASRLTGGTGELFF

j_call: TRBJ2-4
d_call: NA
clone_size: NA
v_call: TRBV7-3
cdr3_nt: NA
cdr3_aa: CASSYPSHLCAKNIRYF

j_call: TRBJ2-1
d_call: NA
clone_size: NA
v_call: TRBV6-5
cdr3_nt: TGTGCCAGCAGCCTTAGCGGTGGTCGACGGTTCTTC
cdr3_aa: CASSLSGGRRFF

j_call: TRBJ2-5
d_call: NA
clone_size: few
v_call: TRBV7-8
cdr3_nt: TGTGCCAGCAGCCCGGCCCCGGGACTTCAAGAGACCCAGTACTTC
cdr3_aa: CASSPAPGLQETQYF

j_call: TRBJ2-7
d_call: TRBD1
clone_size: NA
v_call: TRBV10-3
cdr3_nt: TGTGCCATCACTAATAGGGACAGTTCCTACGGGCAGTACTTC
cdr3_aa: CAITNRDSSYGQYF

j_call: TRBJ2-3
d_call: TRBD2
clone_size: few
v_call: TRBV10-3
cdr3_nt: TGTGCCATCAGTGTGGGACTAGCGGGTGCAGATACGCAGTATTTT
cdr3_aa: CAISVGLAGADTQYF

j_call: TRBJ2-1
d_call: NA
clone_size: NA
v_call: TRBV28
cdr3_nt: TGTGCCAGCAGTTTGTCTCGATCCGGGCTATTCTACAATGAGCAGTTCTTC
cdr3_aa: CASSLSRSGLFYNEQFF

j_call: TRBJ1-2
d_call: TRBD1
clone_size: many
v_call: TRBV7-9
cdr3_nt: TGTGCCAGCAGCCTACCGGGACAGGGGGCGAGAAGCTACACCTTC
cdr3_aa: CASSLPGQGARSYTF

j_call: TRBJ2-5
d_call: NA
clone_size: NA
v_call: TRBV4-1
cdr3_nt: TGCGCCAGCAGCCAAGATACCCTGGCGGGGACCCAGTACTTC
cdr3_aa: CASSQDTLAGTQYF

j_call: TRBJ2-3
d_call: TRBD1
clone_size: few
v_call: TRBV20-1
cdr3_nt: TGCAGTGCTAGAGGGGGACAGGGAATTTATCCGGATACGCAGTATTTT
cdr3_aa: CSARGGQGIYPDTQYF

j_call: TRBJ2-3
d_call: NA
clone_size: few
v_call: TRBV25-1
cdr3_nt: TGTGCCAGCAGTGAATCAGAGATCCTAGCCCCAGATACGCAGTATTTT
cdr3_aa: CASSESEILAPDTQYF

j_call: TRBJ2-3
d_call: TRBD1
clone_size: NA
v_call: TRBV28
cdr3_nt: TGTGCCAGCAGTTTCGCCCGAGGGACAGGGATTAGCACAGATACGCAGTATTTT
cdr3_aa: CASSFARGTGISTDTQYF

j_call: TRBJ1-2
d_call: NA
clone_size: NA
v_call: TRBV28
cdr3_nt: TGTGCCAGCAGTTCTCCACCCCTTTTGAGCGGCTACACCTTC
cdr3_aa: CASSSPPLLSGYTF

j_call: TRBJ2-7
d_call: NA
clone_size: NA
v_call: TRBV6-2/TRBV6-3
cdr3_nt: TGTGCCAGCAGAACCGGACTACCTAGGAAGCAGTACTTC
cdr3_aa: CASRTGLPRKQYF

j_call: TRBJ1-2
d_call: TRBD1
clone_size: few
v_call: TRBV4-1
cdr3_nt: TGCGCCAGCAGCCGGACAGGGACTTCTAACTATGGCTACACCTTC
cdr3_aa: CASSRTGTSNYGYTF

j_call: TRBJ2-3
d_call: TRBD2
clone_size: NA
v_call: TRBV7-8
cdr3_nt: TGTGCCAGCAGCTTAGGTGGTCTAGCGGGAGGGAGCACAGATACGCAGTATTTT
cdr3_aa: CASSLGGLAGGSTDTQYF

j_call: TRBJ2-3
d_call: NA
clone_size: NA
v_call: TRBV4-2
cdr3_nt: TGTGCCAGCAGCCAAGAAAAGCCAACAGGAGCGCAGTATTTT
cdr3_aa: CASSQEKPTGAQYF

j_call: TRBJ2-5
d_call: TRBD1
clone_size: NA
v_call: TRBV4-1
cdr3_nt: TGCGCCAGCAGCCAGACGACAGGGGTAGAGACCCAGTACTTC
cdr3_aa: CASSQTTGVETQYF

j_call: TRBJ2-7
d_call: TRBD1
clone_size: few
v_call: TRBV5-1
cdr3_nt: TGCGCCAGCAGCTATGGACAGGGGGGGCCCATCTACGAGCAGTACTTC
cdr3_aa: CASSYGQGGPIYEQYF

j_call: TRBJ1-2
d_call: NA
clone_size: NA
v_call: TRBV6-5
cdr3_nt: TGTGCCAGCAGTTACTCGTCGGTGACAGGTGGGGGCTACACCTTC
cdr3_aa: CASSYSSVTGGGYTF

j_call: TRBJ1-4
d_call: NA
clone_size: NA
v_call: TRBV4-2
cdr3_nt: TGTGCCAGCAGCCAAGAAGGTTTTGGGGTTGGAGAAAAACTGTTTTTT
cdr3_aa: CASSQEGFGVGEKLFF

j_call: TRBJ2-7
d_call: TRBD2
clone_size: NA
v_call: TRBV20-1
cdr3_nt: TGCAGTTCCAAGGGACTAGCCTACGAGCAGTACTTC
cdr3_aa: CSSKGLAYEQYF

j_call: TRBJ1-5
d_call: TRBD1
clone_size: NA
v_call: TRBV6-5
cdr3_nt: TGTGCCAGCAGCTTACAGGGGCCGCGGGGCAATCAGCCCCAGCATTTT
cdr3_aa: CASSLQGPRGNQPQHF

j_call: TRBJ2-1
d_call: NA
clone_size: NA
v_call: TRBV7-9
cdr3_nt: TGTGCCCTCTCTCCATGGAGGGGCCTCAATGAGCTGTTCTTC
cdr3_aa: CALSPWRGLNELFF